This T cell receptor beta chain was sequenced in a study of cytotoxic CD8 clonotypes in ibrutinib-treated CLL. Study-level points and caveats: Baseline levels were approached again at progression, after clonality had risen at ibrutinib response. Researchers report that baseline clonality outpaced age-matched healthy donors and tracked circulating CD8+ T-cell counts. Public clonotypes showed up rarely, and on treatment they shrank or held steady.

In the case of this clone: No antigen is known for it.

Investigators sought sequencing depths of between 1 in 200,000 and 1 in 1 million T cells. The method was immunoSEQ multiplex PCR; TCRdb's version includes in-frame clones alone and lacks a portion of them. The table has some 300,000 clones, almost 80% seen once. Sequenced here: PBMCs, sampled before ibrutinib treatment. This TCR derives from a human donor with chronic lymphocytic leukemia.

CDR3 sequence reads: CASSGGGTPLSGNTIYF. DNA of the CDR3: TGTGCCAGCAGCGGGGGGGGGACTCCCCTGTCTGGAAACACCATATATTTT. The chain employs TRBV7-9 and TRBJ1-3, with D possibly being TRBD1 (5 bases). The CDR3 is made up of 17 amino acids. Germline CDR1 is SEHNR and CDR2 is FQNEAQ (reference sequence). Trimming removed 5 bases at V and 1 base at J, with 18 bases between. Using reference TRBV7-9 and TRBJ1-3 for the parts outside the CDR3, the full variable domain is DTGVSQNPRHKITKRGQNVTFRCDPISEHNRLYWYRQTLGQGPEFLTYFQNEAQLEKSRLLSDRFSAERPKGSFSTLEIQRTEQGDSAMYLCASSGGGTPLSGNTIYFGEGSWLTVV.